The 18 T cell receptor beta chains presented below share a single source sample, sequenced in a study of T cell responses to AZD1222 COVID-19 vaccine (dated by TCRdb to the early 2020s). In light of the paper, this sample's time point label describes: baseline before first vaccination. The library was built by means of the immunoSEQ multiplex PCR assay. TCRdb obtained this table from immuneACCESS and retained in-frame rearrangements with V and J assigned. These tables miss some clones; where compared with another copy, unresolved V genes account for less than half of the shortfall, and the remainder is unexplained. The sample profile shows around 140,000 clones; 85% to 95% of them were found once. The ten largest clones capture 9.1% of the sample. Source: peripheral blood, taken on day 0 of AZD1222 vaccination. Receptors were obtained from an adult in good health.

The V call is TRBV6-2 or TRBV6-3, the J call TRBJ1-2; 10 nucleotides agree with TRBD1. Germline CDR1 is MNHEY and CDR2 is SVGEGT. V lost 4 bases and J lost 8; bases outside the gene matches: 4. This CDR3 is 13 amino acids long. The CDR3 loop reads CASSFDRGRGYTF. The CDR3 nucleotides read TGTGCCAGCAGTTTCGACAGGGGGCGCGGCTACACCTTC.

This chain uses TRBV7-8 with TRBJ1-4, with D hard to call. The CDR3 has 14 amino acids. V lost 5 bases and J lost 4, with 11 bases in between. CDR1 is SGHVS and CDR2 is FQNEAQ in the germline V gene. The CDR3 loop is CASSPVAGNEKLFF. The CDR3, as DNA: TGTGCCAGCAGCCCCGTGGCGGGTAATGAAAAACTGTTTTTT.

The V call is TRBV13, the J call TRBJ1-1; no firm D call. The germline V and J ends were trimmed by 3 bases and 0 bases, with 14 bases remaining between them. The CDR3 totals 16 residues. Germline values: CDR1 PRHDT, CDR2 FYEKMQ (reference sequence). CDR3 in amino acids: CASSFAGRLLNTEAFF. CDR3 DNA sequence: TGTGCCAGCAGCTTCGCAGGCAGGCTATTGAACACTGAAGCTTTCTTT.

The V and J genes are TRBV15 and TRBJ1-1, with TRBD1 matching 11 bases. The CDR3 totals 14 residues. Germline-derived CDR1 and CDR2 are LNHNV and YYDKDF (reference sequence). Trimming cost V 5 bases and J 8 bases; bases outside gene matches: 7. The CDR3 sequence is CATSLDRGRIEAFF. The CDR3 DNA sequence: TGTGCCACCAGCCTGGACAGGGGGCGAATCGAAGCTTTCTTT. Using reference TRBV15 and TRBJ1-1 for the parts outside the CDR3, the full variable domain is DAMVIQNPRYQVTQFGKPVTLSCSQTLNHNVMYWYQQKSSQAPKLLFHYYDKDFNNEADTPDNFQSRRPNTSFCFLDIRSPGLGDTAMYLCATSLDRGRIEAFFGQGTRLTVV.

The DNA of the CDR3 is TGTGCCAGCAGTTACTCACCGGGACAGAATCAGCCCCAGCATTTT. Translated, it gives CASSYSPGQNQPQHF. The chain links TRBV6-6 to TRBJ1-5, with TRBD1 matching 7 bases. Germline V gene data show CDR1 as MNHNY and CDR2 as SVGAGI (reference sequence). The CDR3 extends over 15 amino acids. V gave up 0 bases and J gave up 4 bases; unmatched junction bases: 3.

This clone was recorded only once. V usage is TRBV3-1 (or the pseudogene TRBV3-2) and J usage is TRBJ1-5, with D uncertain. V dropped 1 base and J dropped 0 bases, with 7 bases sitting between them. This CDR3 is 15 amino acids long. CDR1 is LGHDT and CDR2 is YNNKEL in the germline V gene (reference sequence). CDR3 coding DNA: TGTGCCAGCAGCCAAGGGCCGACTAGCAATCAGCCCCAGCATTTT. Translated, it gives CASSQGPTSNQPQHF.

This chain connects TRBV5-8 to TRBJ1-5; 11 positions match TRBD1. In germline, CDR1 is SGHTS, CDR2 YDEGEE. V shed 4 bases, J shed 4 bases, and the junction held 4 bases outside the gene matches. CDR3 length: 15 amino acids. The CDR3 region has the DNA TGTGCCAGCAGCATGGGACAGGGGGAGAATCAGCCCCAGCATTTT. Its translation: CASSMGQGENQPQHF.

V usage is TRBV3-1 (or the pseudogene TRBV3-2) and J usage is TRBJ2-1; TRBD2 aligns across 7 bases. Trimming at V came to 1 base and at J to 6 bases, leaving 15 bases not matched to a gene. The CDR3 is 18 amino acids. Looked up from germline, CDR1 is LGHDT and CDR2 is YNNKEL (reference sequence). The CDR3 sequence is CASSQGGPAGNSTNEQFF. The CDR3 region has the DNA TGTGCCAGCAGCCAAGGAGGCCCAGCGGGGAACAGTACCAATGAGCAGTTCTTC.

The chain recombines TRBV6-5 with TRBJ2-6, with 8 bases aligning to TRBD1. V trimming: 11 bases; J trimming: 0 bases; junction bases outside the gene matches: 6. From germline, CDR1 is MNHEY and CDR2 SVGAGI. This CDR3 spans 15 amino acids. The CDR3 protein is CAARDRYSGANVLTF. The CDR3 coding sequence is TGTGCCGCGCGGGACAGGTACTCTGGGGCCAACGTCCTGACTTTC.

The CDR3 nucleotides read TGTGCCAGCAGTTGGGTGACAGGGGGGCTGGGGCATGAGCAGTTCTTC. Protein: CASSWVTGGLGHEQFF. The rearrangement uses TRBV27 and TRBJ2-1; 9 bases match TRBD1. Per the germline V gene, CDR1 is MNHEY and CDR2 is SMNVEV (reference sequence). The CDR3 sequence is 16 residues long. V shed 4 bases, J shed 8 bases, and the junction held 12 bases outside the gene matches.

This chain uses TRBV6-1 with TRBJ1-1; D uncertain. The CDR3 is 13 residues long. Germline values: CDR1 MNHNS, CDR2 SASEGT. V lost 3 bases, J lost 10 bases, and 15 bases lay in between. The CDR3 nucleotides are TGTGCCAGCAGTGAGCGCCTCACCTGGGCAGCTTTCTTT. This translates into CASSERLTWAAFF.

CDR3 coding DNA: TGTGCCAGCAGCTTGACGACAGGAGATGAAAAACTGTTTTTT. It translates to CASSLTTGDEKLFF. The chain carries TRBV28 and TRBJ1-4, with TRBD1 as a possible D gene (6 bases). Trimming took 6 bases from V and 6 from J, leaving 14 bases between them. CDR1 and CDR2 (germline): MDHEN, SYDVKM. The CDR3 has 14 residues. Full variable domain (remainder filled in from reference TRBV28 and TRBJ1-4): DVKVTQSSRYLVKRTGEKVFLECVQDMDHENMFWYRQDPGLGLRLIYFSYDVKMKEKGDIPEGYSVSREKKERFSLILESASTNQTSMYLCASSLTTGDEKLFFGSGTQLSVL.

This clone was seen only once. The chain couples TRBV28 to TRBJ1-5, with D uncertain. Germline loops: CDR1 MDHEN, CDR2 SYDVKM. This CDR3 is 15 amino acids long. Deletions cut 5 bases from V and 0 bases from J, with 11 bases between. CDR3 in amino acids: CASSTWTGSNQPQHF. The CDR3 DNA is TGTGCCAGCAGTACCTGGACGGGTAGCAATCAGCCCCAGCATTTT.

The chain couples TRBV9 to TRBJ2-1, with TRBD2 as a possible D gene (6 bases). Germline CDR1 reads SGDLS; CDR2 reads YYNGEE. V was trimmed by 3 bases and J by 6 bases, leaving 13 bases between them. The CDR3 spans 14 residues. CDR3 loop: CASSGLVSANEQFF. The CDR3 DNA is TGTGCCAGCAGCGGACTAGTCAGCGCCAATGAGCAGTTCTTC.

The sample holds a few counts of this clone. This rearrangement joins TRBV7-9 to TRBJ2-7, with 9 bases that match TRBD1. V lost 4 bases and J lost 6; bases outside the gene matches: 10. The CDR3 runs 15 residues. Germline-derived CDR1 and CDR2 are SEHNR and FQNEAQ (reference sequence). CDR3 in DNA: TGTGCCAGCAGCTCGGGACAGGGAGGGATCGGCGAGCAGTACTTC. It codes for CASSSGQGGIGEQYF.

The rearrangement links TRBV11-2 to TRBJ2-4, with TRBD1 as a possible D gene (6 bases). The V end lost 3 bases, the J end lost 7 bases, and 10 bases lay between the germline ends. Per the germline V gene, CDR1 is SGHAT and CDR2 is FQNNGV. The CDR3 extends over 13 amino acids. The CDR3 nucleotides are TGTGCCAGCAGCTTTACAGGGCGGAACATTCAGTACTTC. Amino acids: CASSFTGRNIQYF.

This chain links TRBV7-6 with TRBJ1-1, with a tentative D call TRBD1 (6 bases). Germline V gives CDR1 SGHVS, CDR2 FNYEAQ. The CDR3 sequence is 15 residues long. With 3 bases removed from V and 2 bases from J, the gap between germline ends came to 13 bases. CDR3 nucleotides: TGTGCCAGCAGCTTTGGGGGGCAGCTTAACACTGAAGCTTTCTTT. Translation: CASSFGGQLNTEAFF.

V gene TRBV18 combines with J gene TRBJ2-2; D is ambiguous. The germline V gene has CDR1 KGHSH and CDR2 LQKENI. The CDR3 runs 15 residues. The V and J ends lost 3 bases and 0 bases respectively, with 8 bases between them. The CDR3 DNA follows: TGTGCCAGCTCACCTCGGACGGCGAACACCGGGGAGCTGTTTTTT. It codes for CASSPRTANTGELFF.